Sequencing of this TCR beta chain was carried out in a study of cytomegalovirus exposure and HLA in healthy donors. To note about this clone: Its antigen is undetermined.

Regarding the study as a whole: Across HLA loci, a later analysis found differing TCR association rates, with DRB1 most and HLA-C fewest. Most TCR beta V segments were productive about 90% or about 30% of the time in an earlier analysis.

A multiplex PCR was run with 60 Vbeta primers and 13 Jbeta primers. Generated by immunoSEQ multiplex PCR, the TCRdb table keeps only in-frame clones and is missing some. The repertoire includes some 140,000 clones, 80% of them detected once, and 4.5% to 7% sits in the top ten. Germline trimming cut 5 bases from V and 2 bases from J; bases unmatched to any gene: 10. The germline V gene has CDR1 SNHLY and CDR2 FYNNEI. This CDR3 has 16 residues. The receptor was derived from a middle-aged woman in good health and CMV-seropositive. The sample was PBMCs. The rearrangement uses TRBV2 and TRBJ2-7, with 9 bases aligning to TRBD2. Written as DNA, the CDR3 is TGTGCCAGCAGTCCAACCCCCGGGACTAGCACCTACGAGCAGTACTTC. Protein sequence: CASSPTPGTSTYEQYF.